The 26 T cell receptor beta chains given below trace back to one sample, sequenced in a study of cytomegalovirus exposure and HLA in healthy donors. Sequencing was performed with immunoSEQ multiplex PCR; in TCRdb, only in-frame clones are kept and a portion is missing. The data contain some 110,000 clones, 88% of them seen just once; the ten biggest clones take up less than 2%. Sequenced sample: PBMCs. The origin of the receptors is a man younger than 35 in good health and CMV-seronegative.

This chain connects TRBV4-3 to TRBJ1-6; D is perhaps TRBD1 (5 bases). The CDR3 has 14 residues. Germline CDR1 is LGHNA and CDR2 is YSLEER. Trimming left V 4 bases short and J 3 bases short, with 7 bases between. The CDR3 region is CASSRGGYNSPLHF. CDR3 bases: TGCGCCAGCAGCCGCGGGGGCTATAATTCACCCCTCCACTTT.

The rearrangement uses TRBV14 and TRBJ1-1, with TRBD1 matching over 7 bases. Germline V gene lookup returns CDR1 SGHDN and CDR2 FVKESK. The CDR3 sequence is 13 residues long. Trimming removed 8 bases from V and 4 bases from J; junction bases left unmatched: 7. CDR3 nucleotides: TGTGCCAGCTGCCGGGACAGTCGCACTGAAGCTTTCTTT. It codes for CASCRDSRTEAFF.

V is TRBV4-1 and J is TRBJ1-1; TRBD1 aligns across 7 bases. V shed 1 base and J 5 bases; nucleotides not matched to a gene: 4. Germline CDR1 MGHRA, CDR2 YSYEKL. The CDR3 is 14 residues long. The CDR3 DNA reads TGCGCCAGCAGCCAAGTACAGGGGTGGACTGAAGCTTTCTTT. It specifies CASSQVQGWTEAFF.

The chain employs TRBV2 and TRBJ2-5; 7 bases map to TRBD1. The CDR3 is 13 residues long. V lost 6 bases to trimming and J lost 5 bases; unmatched junction nucleotides: 6. Germline V gives CDR1 SNHLY, CDR2 FYNNEI. CDR3 amino acids: CASRKTGLETQYF. The CDR3 DNA sequence: TGTGCCAGCAGGAAGACAGGGTTGGAGACCCAGTACTTC.

The chain recombines TRBV5-8 with TRBJ2-7, with 7 nucleotides matching TRBD2. The CDR3 extends over 15 amino acids. Trimming at V came to 0 bases and at J to 3 bases, leaving 6 bases not matched to a gene. Germline values: CDR1 SGHTS, CDR2 YDEGEE. In DNA form, the CDR3 reads TGTGCCAGCAGCTTGGCTCCTCGGGGGGACTACGAGCAGTACTTC. The encoded protein is CASSLAPRGDYEQYF.

The chain joins TRBV27 to TRBJ1-6; TRBD1 aligns across 7 bases. The V gene's germline CDR1 is MNHEY and CDR2 SMNVEV (reference sequence). The CDR3 runs to 13 residues. Losses at the gene ends were 10 bases for V and 4 bases for J; bases not matched to a gene: 4. Here the CDR3 reads CATMGQYNSPLHF. Written as DNA, the CDR3 is TGTGCCACCATGGGACAGTATAATTCACCCCTCCACTTT.

The J gene is TRBJ2-7, the V gene TRBV6-1, with a tentative D call TRBD2 (5 bases). V lost 4 bases and J 6 bases, leaving 10 bases between the germline ends. The CDR3 is 12 amino acids. Per the germline V gene, CDR1 is MNHNS and CDR2 is SASEGT. The CDR3, as DNA: TGTGCCAGCAGTGCAGGAGGAGGCGAGCAGTACTTC. This translates into CASSAGGGEQYF.

The chain links TRBV9 to TRBJ2-1, with 10 bases fitting TRBD1. Germline CDR1 and CDR2: SGDLS and YYNGEE. The CDR3 is 17 amino acids. The J segment lost 5 bases and the V segment lost 4 bases, leaving 12 bases of the junction unmatched. The chain's CDR3 is CASSSPLGTGVDNEQFF. DNA for the CDR3: TGTGCCAGCAGCTCTCCCCTCGGGACAGGGGTGGACAATGAGCAGTTCTTC.

The count of this clone is one. The CDR3 bases are TGTGCCAGCAGTGTAGGAAACACCATATATTTT. It specifies CASSVGNTIYF. This chain connects TRBV2 to TRBJ1-3, with unresolved D. V lost 4 bases to trimming and J lost 4 bases, with 2 bases between them. Germline V gene lookup returns CDR1 SNHLY and CDR2 FYNNEI. CDR3 length: 11 residues.

This clone was observed many times. The chain is built from TRBV7-9 and TRBJ2-3; 7 bases align to TRBD1. The CDR3 consists of 16 residues. J gave up 6 bases and V 5 bases, and 14 bases lay outside the gene matches. Germline CDR1 SEHNR, CDR2 FQNEAQ (reference sequence). DNA for the CDR3: TGTGCCAGCAGCCCTGGTACCGGGACAGATAGGGATACGCAGTATTTT. Translation gives CASSPGTGTDRDTQYF.

The chain has TRBV9 and TRBJ1-1, with TRBD1 as a possible D gene (5 bases). Germline V CDR1 and CDR2: SGDLS, YYNGEE. CDR3 size: 17 residues. Trimming stripped 0 bases from V and 1 base from J, with 16 bases between. Here the CDR3 reads CASSVEGAGPGNTEAFF. The CDR3 DNA reads TGTGCCAGCAGCGTAGAAGGGGCAGGGCCAGGGAACACTGAAGCTTTCTTT.

The gene calls are TRBV9 and TRBJ2-3; TRBD1 aligns across 11 bases. Germline CDR1 reads SGDLS; CDR2 reads YYNGEE. This CDR3 spans 16 amino acids. Trimming cost V 4 bases and J 5 bases; bases outside gene matches: 9. The CDR3 is CASSPRTGGEEDTQYF. DNA for the CDR3: TGTGCCAGCAGCCCTCGGACAGGGGGCGAAGAAGATACGCAGTATTTT.

V is TRBV5-1 and J is TRBJ2-5; 7 bases match TRBD1. The CDR3 sequence is 14 residues long. The trim removed 4 bases at V and 2 bases at J, leaving 5 bases unmatched. Per the germline V gene, CDR1 is SGHRS and CDR2 is YFSETQ. CDR3 sequence (DNA): TGCGCCAGCAGCCGAGGACAGGATCAAGAGACCCAGTACTTC. As protein: CASSRGQDQETQYF.

V is TRBV6-5 and J is TRBJ1-1, with 7 nucleotides matching TRBD1. The CDR3 runs to 13 residues. V lost 6 bases, J lost 11 bases, and 12 bases stayed unmatched. Germline loops: CDR1 MNHEY, CDR2 SVGAGI. The CDR3 reads CASSRRQGREAFF. Here the CDR3 DNA reads TGTGCCAGCAGCCGGCGACAGGGAAGAGAGGCTTTCTTT.

This clone was counted once. The chain uses TRBV28 and TRBJ1-5; the D is unclear. The V gene lost 2 bases and the J gene lost 2 bases, with 10 bases spanning the gap. In germline, CDR1 is MDHEN, CDR2 SYDVKM. The length of the CDR3 is 15 residues. The CDR3 is CASSLGGRGNQPQHF. DNA of the CDR3: TGTGCCAGCAGTTTAGGAGGGCGAGGCAATCAGCCCCAGCATTTT.

This clone appeared a single time. The chain joins TRBV28 to TRBJ1-2; 9 bases map to TRBD1. The CDR3 is 14 residues long. Germline CDR1 and CDR2: MDHEN and SYDVKM. With V trimmed by 10 bases and J by 2 bases, 8 bases remained unmatched. CDR3 protein: CATAGQGKNYGYTF. CDR3 nucleotides: TGTGCCACCGCCGGACAGGGGAAAAACTATGGCTACACCTTC.

Written as DNA, the CDR3 is TGTGCCTGGAGTCCGGGGAGCACTGAAGCTTTCTTT. Protein product: CAWSPGSTEAFF. This chain joins TRBV30 and TRBJ1-1; D is uncertain. There are 12 residues in the CDR3. CDR1 and CDR2 (germline): GTSNPN, SVGIG (reference sequence). The V and J ends lost 2 bases and 4 bases respectively, with 8 bases between them.

V is TRBV10-3 and J is TRBJ2-2; tentatively, D is TRBD1 (5 bases). There are 15 residues in the CDR3. The germline gives CDR1 ENHRY, CDR2 SYGVKD. The ends were cut back, 0 bases at V and 1 base at J, with 6 bases in the middle. The CDR3 DNA reads TGTGCCATCAGTGAGTCAACAGGGAACACCGGGGAGCTGTTTTTT. It specifies CAISESTGNTGELFF.

The V gene is TRBV27, the J gene TRBJ2-7; TRBD2 aligns across 7 bases. J gave up 3 bases and V 0 bases, and 8 bases lay outside the gene matches. In germline, CDR1 is MNHEY, CDR2 SMNVEV (reference sequence). The length of the CDR3 is 16 residues. DNA for the CDR3: TGTGCCAGCAGTTTATCACTAGCGACGAGACTCTACGAGCAGTACTTC. This codes for CASSLSLATRLYEQYF.

The V gene is TRBV7-2, the J gene TRBJ1-1; a weak D match, TRBD1 (6 bases). The CDR3 has 15 amino acids. Germline assignment: CDR1 SGHTA and CDR2 FQGNSA. Trimming removed 6 bases from V and 4 bases from J, with 18 bases in between. This CDR3 is CASRITGTPSTEAFF. DNA for the CDR3: TGTGCCAGCAGAATCACAGGGACCCCCTCCACTGAAGCTTTCTTT.

The chain is built from TRBV6-1 and TRBJ1-4, with TRBD1 matching over 7 bases. V shed 0 bases, J shed 11 bases, and the junction held 9 bases outside the gene matches. This CDR3 is built from 15 residues. Germline assignment: CDR1 MNHNS and CDR2 SASEGT. CDR3 amino acids: CASSEAGTGEKKLFF. The CDR3 nucleotides are TGTGCCAGCAGTGAAGCGGGAACAGGGGAGAAGAAACTGTTTTTT.

The chain joins TRBV7-9 to TRBJ1-2; TRBD1 is a possible D gene (6 bases). Germline CDR1 and CDR2: SEHNR and FQNEAQ (reference sequence). V lost 5 bases and J lost 5, with 18 bases in between. The CDR3 contains 15 residues. The CDR3 is CASSHRRDNGYGYTF. The CDR3 DNA sequence: TGTGCCAGCAGCCACCGCCGGGACAACGGTTATGGCTACACCTTC.

This clone has just a few counts. The chain links TRBV5-5 to TRBJ2-3; D may be TRBD2 (5 bases). The V and J ends lost 0 bases and 3 bases respectively, with 11 bases between them. The CDR3 runs 15 residues. CDR1 and CDR2 (germline): SGHKS, YYEKEE (reference sequence). CDR3 in amino acids: CASSLGRPGTDTQYF. In nucleotides, the CDR3 is TGTGCCAGCAGCTTGGGGCGCCCGGGGACAGATACGCAGTATTTT.

The chain recombines TRBV10-2 with TRBJ2-1; unclear D gene. Germline V gene sequence: CDR1 WSHSY, CDR2 SAAADI. The CDR3 spans 13 residues. Deletions cut 6 bases from V and 5 bases from J, with 11 bases between. The CDR3 reads CASSREVNNEQFF. As DNA, the CDR3 is TGCGCCAGCAGCCGCGAGGTAAACAATGAGCAGTTCTTC.

The CDR3 loop reads CASSPGVWGTANQPQHF. The CDR3 nucleotides are TGTGCCAGCAGCCCGGGCGTGTGGGGGACAGCTAATCAGCCCCAGCATTTT. The chain uses TRBV28 and TRBJ1-5; 7 bases fit TRBD1. Germline-derived CDR1 and CDR2 are MDHEN and SYDVKM. With 6 bases clipped from V and 4 bases from J, the junction kept 15 bases outside the gene matches. CDR3 length: 17 amino acids. The full variable domain, in which reference TRBV28 and TRBJ1-5 provide the parts outside the CDR3, is DVKVTQSSRYLVKRTGEKVFLECVQDMDHENMFWYRQDPGLGLRLIYFSYDVKMKEKGDIPEGYSVSREKKERFSLILESASTNQTSMYLCASSPGVWGTANQPQHFGDGTRLSIL.

The chain employs TRBV4-2 and TRBJ2-3; 7 bases fit TRBD2. Germline CDR1 reads LGHNA; CDR2 reads YNFKEQ. The V and J ends lost 0 bases and 2 bases, in that order; junction bases with no gene match: 5. This CDR3 spans 16 amino acids. The CDR3 nucleotides are TGTGCCAGCAGCCAAGATTACCTAGCGGACACAGATACGCAGTATTTT. Its translation: CASSQDYLADTDTQYF.